This T cell receptor beta chain was obtained from a study of blood T cell repertoires in COVID-19. Study background: Acute and convalescent COVID-19 samples came from the United States, Italy and Spain. Sample material is recorded as cDNA or gDNA derived from T cells, B-cell-depleted T cells, or PBMCs.

Per the authors' pipeline: How many nucleated cells were present was estimated from reference gene primer amplification. The protocol was immunoSEQ multiplex PCR, while the TCRdb copy is restricted to in-frame clones and leaves out a portion. Clone size and V and J calls were adopted from that table, with D and trimming inferred from the DNA. The sample contains under 200,000 clones, around 83% of which appear only once. Germline assignment: CDR1 SGHRS and CDR2 YFSETQ. V lost 0 bases to trimming and J lost 1 base, with 7 bases between them. The CDR3 contains 14 residues. This rearrangement joins TRBV5-1 to TRBJ1-1; D not certain. Sequencing was carried out using peripheral blood. This TCR was sampled from a man aged 40-50 years with acute or convalescent COVID-19. The CDR3 DNA reads as TGCGCCAGCAGCTTGGCGGGGAAGAACACTGAAGCTTTCTTT. This gives the protein CASSLAGKNTEAFF.